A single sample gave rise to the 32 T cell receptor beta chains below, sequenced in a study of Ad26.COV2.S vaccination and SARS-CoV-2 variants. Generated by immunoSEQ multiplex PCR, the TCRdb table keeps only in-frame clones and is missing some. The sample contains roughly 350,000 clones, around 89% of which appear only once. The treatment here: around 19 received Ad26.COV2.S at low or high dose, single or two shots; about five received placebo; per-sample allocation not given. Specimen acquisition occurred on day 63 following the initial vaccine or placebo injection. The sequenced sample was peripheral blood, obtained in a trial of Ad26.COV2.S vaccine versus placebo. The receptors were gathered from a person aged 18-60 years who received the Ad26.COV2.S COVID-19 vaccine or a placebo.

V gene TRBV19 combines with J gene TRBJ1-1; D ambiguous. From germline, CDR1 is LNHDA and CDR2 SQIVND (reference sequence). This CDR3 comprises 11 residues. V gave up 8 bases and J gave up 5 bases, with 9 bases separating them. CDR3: CASLGITEAFF. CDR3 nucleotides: TGTGCCAGTCTCGGGATAACTGAAGCTTTCTTT.

The chain's CDR3 is CASSLNAGGTEAFF. CDR3 nucleotides: TGTGCCAGCAGCTTAAATGCAGGGGGCACTGAAGCTTTCTTT. The J gene is TRBJ1-1, the V gene TRBV7-3; 7 nucleotides agree with TRBD1. Trimming at V came to 1 base and at J to 4 bases, leaving 3 bases not matched to a gene. The germline CDR1 and CDR2 sequences are SGHTA and FQGTGA. The CDR3 extends over 14 amino acids. Full variable domain (missing parts from reference TRBV7-3 and TRBJ1-1): GAGVSQTPSNKVTEKGKYVELRCDPISGHTALYWYRQSLGQGPEFLIYFQGTGAADDSGLPNDRFFAVRPEGSVSTLKIQRTERGDSAVYLCASSLNAGGTEAFFGQGTRLTVV.

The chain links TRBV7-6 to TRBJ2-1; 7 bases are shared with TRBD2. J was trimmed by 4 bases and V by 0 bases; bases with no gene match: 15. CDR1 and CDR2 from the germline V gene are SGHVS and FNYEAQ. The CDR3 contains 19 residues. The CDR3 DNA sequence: TGTGCCAGCAGCTTAGCGGGAGGGCTCAGGTTTTCTTCTTACAATGAGCAGTTCTTC. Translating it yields CASSLAGGLRFSSYNEQFF.

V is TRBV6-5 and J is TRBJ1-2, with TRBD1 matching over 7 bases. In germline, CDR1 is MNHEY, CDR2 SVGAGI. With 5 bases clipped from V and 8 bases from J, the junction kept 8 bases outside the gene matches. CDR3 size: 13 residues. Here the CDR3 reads CASSQTGFGGYTF. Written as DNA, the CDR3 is TGTGCCAGCAGTCAGACAGGGTTTGGGGGCTACACCTTC.

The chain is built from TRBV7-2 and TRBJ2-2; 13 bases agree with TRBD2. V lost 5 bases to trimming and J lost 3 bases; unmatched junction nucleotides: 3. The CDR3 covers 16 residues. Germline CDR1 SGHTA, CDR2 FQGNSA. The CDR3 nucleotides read TGTGCCAGCAGCCCAGGGACTAGCGGGGACACCGGGGAGCTGTTTTTT. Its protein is CASSPGTSGDTGELFF.

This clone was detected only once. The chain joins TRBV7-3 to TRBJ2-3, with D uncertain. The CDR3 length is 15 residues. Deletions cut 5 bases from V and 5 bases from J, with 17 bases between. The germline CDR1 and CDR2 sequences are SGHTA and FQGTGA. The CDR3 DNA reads TGTGCCAGCAGCCCCGAGCGCCCAGCCAGAGATACGCAGTATTTT. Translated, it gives CASSPERPARDTQYF.

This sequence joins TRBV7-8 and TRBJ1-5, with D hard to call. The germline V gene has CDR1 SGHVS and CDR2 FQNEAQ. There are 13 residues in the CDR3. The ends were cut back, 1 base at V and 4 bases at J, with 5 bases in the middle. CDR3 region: CASSLDSNQPQHF. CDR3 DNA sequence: TGTGCCAGCAGCTTAGACAGTAATCAGCCCCAGCATTTT.

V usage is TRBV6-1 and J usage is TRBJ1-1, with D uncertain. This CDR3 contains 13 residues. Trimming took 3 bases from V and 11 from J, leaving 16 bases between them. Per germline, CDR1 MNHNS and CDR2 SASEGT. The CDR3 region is CASSEAGYGFAFF. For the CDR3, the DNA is TGTGCCAGCAGTGAGGCCGGCTACGGATTCGCTTTCTTT.

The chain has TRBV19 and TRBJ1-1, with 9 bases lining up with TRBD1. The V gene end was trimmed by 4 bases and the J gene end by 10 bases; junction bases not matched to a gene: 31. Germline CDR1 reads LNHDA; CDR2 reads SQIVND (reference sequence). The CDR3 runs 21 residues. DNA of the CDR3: TGTGCCAGTAGTACGGCACCGGGACAGGGAAACTTTCATCGCTCCAGAATGGGAGCTTTCTTT. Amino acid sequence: CASSTAPGQGNFHRSRMGAFF. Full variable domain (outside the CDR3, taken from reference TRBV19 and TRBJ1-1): DGGITQSPKYLFRKEGQNVTLSCEQNLNHDAMYWYRQDPGQGLRLIYYSQIVNDFQKGDIAEGYSVSREKKESFPLTVTSAQKNPTAFYLCASSTAPGQGNFHRSRMGAFFGQGTRLTVV.

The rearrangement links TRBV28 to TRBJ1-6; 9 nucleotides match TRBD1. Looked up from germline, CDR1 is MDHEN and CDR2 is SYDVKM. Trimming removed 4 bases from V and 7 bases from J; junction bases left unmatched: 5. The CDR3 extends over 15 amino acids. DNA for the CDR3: TGTGCCAGCAGTTACGGGACAGGGAGGAATTCACCCCTCCACTTT. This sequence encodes CASSYGTGRNSPLHF.

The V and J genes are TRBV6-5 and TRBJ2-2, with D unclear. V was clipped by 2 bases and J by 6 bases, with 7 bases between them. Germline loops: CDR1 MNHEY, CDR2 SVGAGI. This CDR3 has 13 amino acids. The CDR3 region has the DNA TGTGCCAGCAGTTACGACTGGGCCGGGGAGCTGTTTTTT. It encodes CASSYDWAGELFF.

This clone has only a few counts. The CDR3 is CASRYAGTASTDTQYF. As DNA, the CDR3 is TGCGCCAGCAGATACGCCGGGACAGCTAGCACAGATACGCAGTATTTT. The V and J genes are TRBV5-1 and TRBJ2-3; 7 bases are shared with TRBD1. The V gene end was trimmed by 5 bases and the J gene end by 0 bases; junction bases not matched to a gene: 9. CDR3 length: 16 residues. CDR1 and CDR2 from the germline V gene are SGHRS and YFSETQ.

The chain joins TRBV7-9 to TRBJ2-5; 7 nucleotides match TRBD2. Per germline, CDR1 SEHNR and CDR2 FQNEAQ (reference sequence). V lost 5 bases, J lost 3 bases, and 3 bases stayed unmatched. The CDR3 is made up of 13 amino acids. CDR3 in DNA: TGTGCCAGCAGCATCAGCGGGGAAGAGACCCAGTACTTC. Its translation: CASSISGEETQYF.

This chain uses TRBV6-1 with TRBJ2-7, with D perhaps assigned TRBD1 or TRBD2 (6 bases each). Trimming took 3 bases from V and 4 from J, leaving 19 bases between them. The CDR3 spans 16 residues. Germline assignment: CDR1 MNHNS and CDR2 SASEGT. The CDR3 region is CASSEGVWGALYEQYF. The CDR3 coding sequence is TGTGCCAGCAGTGAGGGGGTTTGGGGGGCACTTTACGAGCAGTACTTC.

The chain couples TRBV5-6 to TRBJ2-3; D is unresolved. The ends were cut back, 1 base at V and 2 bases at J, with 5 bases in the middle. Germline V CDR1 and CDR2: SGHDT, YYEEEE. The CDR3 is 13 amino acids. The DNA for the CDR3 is TGTGCCAGCAGCTTGCCAGACACAGATACGCAGTATTTT. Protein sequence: CASSLPDTDTQYF.

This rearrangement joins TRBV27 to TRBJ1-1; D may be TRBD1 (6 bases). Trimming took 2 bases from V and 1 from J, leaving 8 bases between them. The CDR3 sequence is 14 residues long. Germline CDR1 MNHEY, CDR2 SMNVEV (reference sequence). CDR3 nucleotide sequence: TGTGCCAGCAGTTTAAGGGGGAGGAACACTGAAGCTTTCTTT. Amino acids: CASSLRGRNTEAFF.

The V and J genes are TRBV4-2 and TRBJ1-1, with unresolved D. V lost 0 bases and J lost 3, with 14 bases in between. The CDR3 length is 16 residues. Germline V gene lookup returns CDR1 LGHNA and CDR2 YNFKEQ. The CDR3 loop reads CASSQDGAFPDTEAFF. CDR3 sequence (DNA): TGTGCCAGCAGCCAAGATGGCGCCTTCCCGGACACTGAAGCTTTCTTT.

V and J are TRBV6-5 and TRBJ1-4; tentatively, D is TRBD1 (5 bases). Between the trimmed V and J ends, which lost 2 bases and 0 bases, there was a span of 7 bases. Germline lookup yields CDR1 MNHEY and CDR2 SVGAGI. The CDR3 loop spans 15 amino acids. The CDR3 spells CASSYRGATNEKLFF. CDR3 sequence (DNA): TGTGCCAGCAGTTACAGGGGAGCAACTAATGAAAAACTGTTTTTT.

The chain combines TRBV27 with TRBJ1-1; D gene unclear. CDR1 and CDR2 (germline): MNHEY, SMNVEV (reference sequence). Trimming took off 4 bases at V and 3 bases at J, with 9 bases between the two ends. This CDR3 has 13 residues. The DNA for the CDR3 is TGTGCCAGCAGTTCCCACGGCGACACTGAAGCTTTCTTT. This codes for CASSSHGDTEAFF.

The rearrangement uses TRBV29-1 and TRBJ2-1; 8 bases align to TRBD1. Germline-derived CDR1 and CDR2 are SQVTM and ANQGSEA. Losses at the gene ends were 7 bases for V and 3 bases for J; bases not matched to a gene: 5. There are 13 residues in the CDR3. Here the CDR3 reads CSADRGDYNEQFF. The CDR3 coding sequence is TGCAGCGCTGACAGGGGCGACTACAATGAGCAGTTCTTC.

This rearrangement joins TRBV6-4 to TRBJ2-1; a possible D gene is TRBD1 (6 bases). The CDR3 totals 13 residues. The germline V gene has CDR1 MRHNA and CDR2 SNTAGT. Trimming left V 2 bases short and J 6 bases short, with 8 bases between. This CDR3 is CASSDEQGNEQFF. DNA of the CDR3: TGTGCCAGCAGTGACGAACAGGGCAATGAGCAGTTCTTC.

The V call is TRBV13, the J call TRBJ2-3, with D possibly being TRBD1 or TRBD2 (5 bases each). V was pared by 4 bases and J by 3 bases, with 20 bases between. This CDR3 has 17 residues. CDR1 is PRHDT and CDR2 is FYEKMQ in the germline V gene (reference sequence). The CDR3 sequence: CASSSPGLIRGTDTQYF. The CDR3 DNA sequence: TGTGCCAGCAGCTCCCCAGGACTTATTAGGGGAACAGATACGCAGTATTTT.

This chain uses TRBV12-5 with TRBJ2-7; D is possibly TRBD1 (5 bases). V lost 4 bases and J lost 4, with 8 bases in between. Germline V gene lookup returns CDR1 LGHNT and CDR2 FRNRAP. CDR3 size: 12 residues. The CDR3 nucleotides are TGTGCTAGTGGTTCCAAGGGGTACGAGCAGTACTTC. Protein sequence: CASGSKGYEQYF. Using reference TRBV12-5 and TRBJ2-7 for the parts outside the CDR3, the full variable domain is DARVTQTPRHKVTEMGQEVTMRCQPILGHNTVFWYRQTMMQGLELLAYFRNRAPLDDSGMPKDRFSAEMPDATLATLKIQPSEPRDSAVYFCASGSKGYEQYFGPGTRLTVT.

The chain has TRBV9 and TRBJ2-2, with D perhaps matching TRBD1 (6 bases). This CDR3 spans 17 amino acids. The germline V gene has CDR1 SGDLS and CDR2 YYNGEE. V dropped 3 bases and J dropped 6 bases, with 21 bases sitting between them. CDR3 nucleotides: TGTGCCAGCAGCGACCCTTCACAGGGCCCTAGAGCCGGGGAGCTGTTTTTT. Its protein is CASSDPSQGPRAGELFF.

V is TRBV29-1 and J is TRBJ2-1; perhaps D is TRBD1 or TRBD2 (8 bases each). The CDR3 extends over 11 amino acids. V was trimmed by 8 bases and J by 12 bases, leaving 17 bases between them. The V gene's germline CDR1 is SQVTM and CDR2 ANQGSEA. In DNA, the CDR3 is TGCAGCTCTATAGCGGGACAGGCGCAGTTCTTC. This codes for CSSIAGQAQFF.

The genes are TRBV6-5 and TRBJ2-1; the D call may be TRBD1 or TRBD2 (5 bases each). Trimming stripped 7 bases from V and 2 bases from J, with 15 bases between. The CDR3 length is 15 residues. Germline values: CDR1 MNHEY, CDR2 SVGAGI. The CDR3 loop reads CASNLRGPAYNEQFF. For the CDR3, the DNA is TGTGCCAGCAACCTGAGGGGACCGGCCTACAATGAGCAGTTCTTC.

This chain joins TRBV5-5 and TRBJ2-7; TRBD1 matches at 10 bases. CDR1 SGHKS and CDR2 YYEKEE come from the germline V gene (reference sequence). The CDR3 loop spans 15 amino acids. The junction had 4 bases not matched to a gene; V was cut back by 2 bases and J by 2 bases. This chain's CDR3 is CASSFTGQGAYEQYF. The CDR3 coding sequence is TGTGCCAGCAGCTTTACAGGACAGGGGGCCTACGAGCAGTACTTC.

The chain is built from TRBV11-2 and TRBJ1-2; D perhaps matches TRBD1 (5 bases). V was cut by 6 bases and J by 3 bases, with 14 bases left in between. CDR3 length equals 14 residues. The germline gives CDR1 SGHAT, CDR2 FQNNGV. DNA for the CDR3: TGTGCCAGCAGAATACCCCAGGGAGACTATGGCTACACCTTC. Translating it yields CASRIPQGDYGYTF.

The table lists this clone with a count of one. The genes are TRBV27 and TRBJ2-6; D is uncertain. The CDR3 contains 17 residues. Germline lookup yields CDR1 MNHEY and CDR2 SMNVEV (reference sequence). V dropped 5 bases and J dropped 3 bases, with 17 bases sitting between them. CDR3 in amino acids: CASSPVQRAYGANVLTF. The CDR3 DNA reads TGTGCCAGCAGTCCCGTACAGAGAGCGTATGGGGCCAACGTCCTGACTTTC. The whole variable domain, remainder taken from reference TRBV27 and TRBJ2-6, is EAQVTQNPRYLITVTGKKLTVTCSQNMNHEYMSWYRQDPGLGLRQIYYSMNVEVTDKGDVPEGYKVSRKEKRNFPLILESPSPNQTSLYFCASSPVQRAYGANVLTFGAGSRLTVL.

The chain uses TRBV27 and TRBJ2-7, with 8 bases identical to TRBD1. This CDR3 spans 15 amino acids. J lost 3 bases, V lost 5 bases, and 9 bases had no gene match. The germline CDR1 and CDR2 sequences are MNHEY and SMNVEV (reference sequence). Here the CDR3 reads CASSPTGQEIYEQYF. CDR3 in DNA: TGTGCCAGCAGTCCTACGGGACAGGAGATCTACGAGCAGTACTTC.

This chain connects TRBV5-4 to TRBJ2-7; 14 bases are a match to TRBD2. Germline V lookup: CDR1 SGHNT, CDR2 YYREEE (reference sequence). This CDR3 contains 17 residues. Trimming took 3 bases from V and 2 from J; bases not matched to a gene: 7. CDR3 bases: TGTGCCAGCAGCTCGGGACTAGCGGGGGACAGTCCCTACGAGCAGTACTTC. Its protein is CASSSGLAGDSPYEQYF.

CDR3 sequence: CASSPLTGGFSGANVLTF. DNA for the CDR3: TGTGCCAGCAGCCCATTGACAGGGGGCTTTTCTGGGGCCAACGTCCTGACTTTC. V usage is TRBV28 and J usage is TRBJ2-6; 10 nucleotides line up with TRBD1. CDR1 is MDHEN and CDR2 is SYDVKM in the germline V gene. The length of the CDR3 is 18 residues. V gave up 6 bases and J gave up 1 base; unmatched junction bases: 9.